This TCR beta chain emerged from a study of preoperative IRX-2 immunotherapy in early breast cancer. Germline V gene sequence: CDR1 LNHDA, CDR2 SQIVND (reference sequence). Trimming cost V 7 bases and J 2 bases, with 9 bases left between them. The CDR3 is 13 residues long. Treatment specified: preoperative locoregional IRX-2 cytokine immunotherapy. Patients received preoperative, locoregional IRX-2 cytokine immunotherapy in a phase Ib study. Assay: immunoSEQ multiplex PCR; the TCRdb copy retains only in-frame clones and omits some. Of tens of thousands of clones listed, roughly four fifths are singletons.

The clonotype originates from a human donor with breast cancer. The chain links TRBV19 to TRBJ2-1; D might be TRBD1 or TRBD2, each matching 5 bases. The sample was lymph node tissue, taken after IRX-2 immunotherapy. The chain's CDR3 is CASNLGAYNEQFF. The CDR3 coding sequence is TGTGCCAGTAACTTGGGGGCCTACAATGAGCAGTTCTTC.